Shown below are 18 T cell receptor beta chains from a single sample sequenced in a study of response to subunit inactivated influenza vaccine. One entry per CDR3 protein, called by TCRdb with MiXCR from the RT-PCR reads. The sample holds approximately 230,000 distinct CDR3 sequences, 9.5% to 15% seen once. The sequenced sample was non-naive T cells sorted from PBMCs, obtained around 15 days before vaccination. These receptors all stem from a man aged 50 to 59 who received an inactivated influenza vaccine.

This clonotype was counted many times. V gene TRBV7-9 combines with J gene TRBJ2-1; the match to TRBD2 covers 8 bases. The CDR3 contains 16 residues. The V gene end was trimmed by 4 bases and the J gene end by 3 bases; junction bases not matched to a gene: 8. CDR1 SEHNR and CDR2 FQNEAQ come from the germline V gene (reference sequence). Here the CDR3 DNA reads TGTGCCAGCAGCTCCAGCGGGGGTTCATACTACAATGAGCAGTTCTTC. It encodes CASSSSGGSYYNEQFF.

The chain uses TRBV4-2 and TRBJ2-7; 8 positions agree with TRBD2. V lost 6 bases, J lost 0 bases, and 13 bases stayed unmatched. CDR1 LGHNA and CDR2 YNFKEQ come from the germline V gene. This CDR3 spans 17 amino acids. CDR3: CASRERAGGGNSYEQYF. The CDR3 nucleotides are TGTGCCAGCAGGGAGAGGGCGGGAGGAGGGAACTCCTACGAGCAGTACTTC.

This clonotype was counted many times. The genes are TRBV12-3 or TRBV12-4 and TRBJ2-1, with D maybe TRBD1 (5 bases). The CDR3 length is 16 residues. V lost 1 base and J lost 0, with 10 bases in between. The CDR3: CASSLEGRHSYNEQFF. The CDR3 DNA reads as TGTGCCAGCAGTTTAGAGGGGCGCCACTCCTACAATGAGCAGTTCTTC.

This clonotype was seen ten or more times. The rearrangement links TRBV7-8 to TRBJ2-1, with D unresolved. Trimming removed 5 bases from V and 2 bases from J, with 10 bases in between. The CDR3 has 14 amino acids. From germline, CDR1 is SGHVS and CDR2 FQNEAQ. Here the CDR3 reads CASSPKVAYNEQFF. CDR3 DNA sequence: TGTGCCAGCAGCCCAAAGGTCGCCTACAATGAGCAGTTCTTC. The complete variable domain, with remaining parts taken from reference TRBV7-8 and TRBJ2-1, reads GAGVSQSPRYKVAKRGQDVALRCDPISGHVSLFWYQQALGQGPEFLTYFQNEAQLDKSGLPSDRFFAERPEGSVSTLKIQRTQQEDSAVYLCASSPKVAYNEQFFGPGTRLTVL.

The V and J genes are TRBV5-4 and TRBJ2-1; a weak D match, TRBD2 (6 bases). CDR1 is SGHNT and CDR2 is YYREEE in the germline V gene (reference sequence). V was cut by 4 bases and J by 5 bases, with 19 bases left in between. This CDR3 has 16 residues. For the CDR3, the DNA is TGTGCCAGCAGCCGTGCCAGTGGGCTAGCGAACAATGAGCAGTTCTTC. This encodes CASSRASGLANNEQFF.

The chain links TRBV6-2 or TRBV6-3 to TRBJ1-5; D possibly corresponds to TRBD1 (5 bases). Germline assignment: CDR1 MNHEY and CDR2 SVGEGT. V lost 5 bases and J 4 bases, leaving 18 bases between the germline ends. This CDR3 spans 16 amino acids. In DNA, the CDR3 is TGTGCCAGCAGTGACCCCGAGGGGTGGAGGAATCAGCCCCAGCATTTT. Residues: CASSDPEGWRNQPQHF.

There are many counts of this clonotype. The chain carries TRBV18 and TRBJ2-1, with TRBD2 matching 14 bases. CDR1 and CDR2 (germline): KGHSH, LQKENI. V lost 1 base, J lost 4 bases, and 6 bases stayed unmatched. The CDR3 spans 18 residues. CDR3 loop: CASSPRGTSGSSYNEQFF. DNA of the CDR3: TGTGCCAGCTCACCACGCGGGACTAGCGGGAGTAGTTACAATGAGCAGTTCTTC.

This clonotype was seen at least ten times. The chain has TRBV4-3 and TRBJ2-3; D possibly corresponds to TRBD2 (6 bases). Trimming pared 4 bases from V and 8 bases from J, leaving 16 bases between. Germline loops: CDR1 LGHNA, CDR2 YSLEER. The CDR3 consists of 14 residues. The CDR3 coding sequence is TGCGCCAGCAGCCCGGACTACGGGGGTACTACGCAGTATTTT. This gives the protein CASSPDYGGTTQYF.

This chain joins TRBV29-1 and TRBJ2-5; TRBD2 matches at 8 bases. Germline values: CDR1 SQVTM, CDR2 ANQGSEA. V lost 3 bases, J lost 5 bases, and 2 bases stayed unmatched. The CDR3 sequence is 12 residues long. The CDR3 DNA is TGCAGCGTTGAGACTAGCGTTGAGACCCAGTACTTC. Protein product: CSVETSVETQYF. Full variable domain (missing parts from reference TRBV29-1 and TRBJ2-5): SAVISQKPSRDICQRGTSLTIQCQVDSQVTMMFWYRQQPGQSLTLIATANQGSEATYESGFVIDKFPISRPNLTFSTLTVSNMSPEDSSIYLCSVETSVETQYFGPGTRLLVL.

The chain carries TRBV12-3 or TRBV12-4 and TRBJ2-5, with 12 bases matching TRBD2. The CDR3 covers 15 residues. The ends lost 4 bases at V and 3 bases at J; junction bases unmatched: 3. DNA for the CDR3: TGTGCCAGCAGTTCTAGCGGGGGGGCTAAAGAGACCCAGTACTTC. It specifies CASSSSGGAKETQYF.

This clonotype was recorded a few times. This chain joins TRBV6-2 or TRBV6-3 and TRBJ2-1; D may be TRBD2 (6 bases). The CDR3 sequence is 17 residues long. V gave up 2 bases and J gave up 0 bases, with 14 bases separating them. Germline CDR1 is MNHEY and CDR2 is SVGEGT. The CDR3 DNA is TGTGCCAGCAGTTACCAGACTAGACGAAGCTCCTACAATGAGCAGTTCTTC. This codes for CASSYQTRRSSYNEQFF.

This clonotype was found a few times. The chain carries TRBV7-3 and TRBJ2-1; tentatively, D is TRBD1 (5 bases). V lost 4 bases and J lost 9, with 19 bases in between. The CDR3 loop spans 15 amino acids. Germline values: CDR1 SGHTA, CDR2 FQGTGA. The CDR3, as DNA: TGTGCCAGCAGCTCCTACCCACAGGCCCTCGGTGAGCAGTTCTTC. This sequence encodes CASSSYPQALGEQFF.

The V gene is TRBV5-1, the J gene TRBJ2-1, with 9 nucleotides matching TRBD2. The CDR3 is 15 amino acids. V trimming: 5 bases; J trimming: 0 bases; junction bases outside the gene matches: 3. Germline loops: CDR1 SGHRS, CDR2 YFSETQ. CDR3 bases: TGCGCCAGCAGGCCAGCGGGAGGCTCCTACAATGAGCAGTTCTTC. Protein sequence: CASRPAGGSYNEQFF.

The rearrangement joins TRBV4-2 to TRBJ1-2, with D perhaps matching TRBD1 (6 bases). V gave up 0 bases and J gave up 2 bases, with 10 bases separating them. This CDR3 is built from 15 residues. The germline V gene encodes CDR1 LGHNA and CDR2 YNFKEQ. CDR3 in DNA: TGTGCCAGCAGCCAAGACGAGGGGGGGAACTATGGCTACACCTTC. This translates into CASSQDEGGNYGYTF.

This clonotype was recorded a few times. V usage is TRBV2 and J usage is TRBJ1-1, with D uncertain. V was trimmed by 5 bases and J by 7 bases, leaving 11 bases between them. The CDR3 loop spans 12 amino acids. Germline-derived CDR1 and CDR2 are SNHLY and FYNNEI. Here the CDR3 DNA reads TGTGCCAGCAGTTCCGACACCCTTGAAGCTTTCTTT. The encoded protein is CASSSDTLEAFF.

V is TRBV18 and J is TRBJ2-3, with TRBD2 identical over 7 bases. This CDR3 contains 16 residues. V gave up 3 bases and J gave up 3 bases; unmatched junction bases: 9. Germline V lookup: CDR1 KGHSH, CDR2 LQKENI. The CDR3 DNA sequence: TGTGCCAGCTCACCCAATACACCCGGGGGGACAGATACGCAGTATTTT. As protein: CASSPNTPGGTDTQYF.

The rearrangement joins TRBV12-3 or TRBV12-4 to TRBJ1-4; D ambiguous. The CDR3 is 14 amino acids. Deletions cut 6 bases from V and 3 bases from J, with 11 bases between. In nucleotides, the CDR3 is TGTGCCAGCAGGTTGAGTGGGGCTAATGAAAAACTGTTTTTT. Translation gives CASRLSGANEKLFF.

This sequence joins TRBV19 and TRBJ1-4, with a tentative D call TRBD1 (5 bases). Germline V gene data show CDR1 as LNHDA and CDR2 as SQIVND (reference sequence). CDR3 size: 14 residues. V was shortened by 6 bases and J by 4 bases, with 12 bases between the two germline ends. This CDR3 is CASSKRDGNEKLFF. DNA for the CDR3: TGTGCCAGTAGCAAGAGGGACGGTAATGAAAAACTGTTTTTT.